Listed below are T cell receptor beta chains from one sample, sequenced in a study of control samples from healthy donors and cancer patients. The method was immunoSEQ multiplex PCR; TCRdb's version includes in-frame clones alone and lacks a portion of them. Altogether 100,000 or so clones are present, roughly 80% being singletons, with the ten largest covering about 13%. Sequenced sample: blood. These receptors all stem from a woman between 45 and 60 years old in good health. The CDR3 runs from the conserved cysteine through the conserved F or W. A D gene is named only where the DNA matches it firmly. Size is omitted from some rows. Given values are once, few, many or a class for expanded clones.

.	TRBV5-1	TRBJ2-3	.	CASSFEGDTQYF	TGCGCCAGCAGCTTTGAGGGAGATACGCAGTATTTT
TRBD1	TRBV6-5	TRBJ1-4	.	CASSYSGQINEKLFF	TGTGCCAGCAGTTACTCGGGACAGATTAATGAAAAACTGTTTTTT
.	TRBV30	TRBJ1-1	.	CAQSIGAGSAEAFF	TGTGCCCAGTCCATTGGGGCCGGGAGCGCTGAAGCTTTCTTT
.	TRBV11-3	TRBJ2-1	.	CASSPKWGEEQFF	TGTGCCAGCAGCCCTAAGTGGGGAGAAGAGCAGTTCTTC
.	TRBV5-1	TRBJ2-1	.	CASSLDGGQDNEQFF	TGCGCCAGCAGCTTGGACGGGGGCCAAGACAATGAGCAGTTCTTC
.	TRBV29-1	TRBJ1-2	.	CSVEDRNGYTF	TGCAGCGTTGAAGACAGGAATGGCTACACCTTC
.	TRBV7-9	TRBJ2-7	once	CASSLTTSPYEQYF	TGTGCCAGCAGCCTAACTACTAGCCCCTACGAGCAGTACTTC
.	TRBV11-3	TRBJ2-2	.	CASSLRAVHTGELFF	TGTGCCAGCAGCCTCCGAGCGGTGCACACCGGGGAGCTGTTTTTT
.	TRBV2	TRBJ2-7	few	CASRAAPNEQYF	TGTGCCAGCCGCGCGGCTCCGAACGAGCAGTACTTC
TRBD2	TRBV19	TRBJ2-6	once	CASSETSGRYRANVLTF	TGTGCCAGTAGCGAGACTAGCGGGAGATATAGGGCCAACGTCCTGACTTTC
.	TRBV5-6	TRBJ1-4	few	CASSLLGRGANEKLFF	TGTGCCAGCAGCTTGCTGGGGAGGGGGGCTAATGAAAAACTGTTTTTT
.	TRBV5-6	TRBJ2-7	.	CASSFRGTGTYEQYF	TGTGCCAGCAGCTTTAGGGGTACAGGGACCTACGAGCAGTACTTC
.	TRBV10-3	TRBJ2-1	.	CANSPSQLYEQFF	TGTGCCAACAGCCCATCACAGTTGTACGAGCAGTTCTTC
TRBD2	TRBV7-7	TRBJ2-3	once	CASSIDGTSGTDTQYF	TGTGCTAGCAGCATAGACGGGACTAGCGGCACAGATACGCAGTATTTT
TRBD1	TRBV2	TRBJ2-7	.	CASRYRQGGAYEQYF	TGTGCCAGCAGGTATCGACAGGGGGGGGCCTACGAGCAGTACTTC
TRBD2	TRBV30	TRBJ2-1	.	CARRTSGYYNEQFF	TGTGCCCGGAGGACTAGCGGGTATTACAATGAGCAGTTCTTC
TRBD2	TRBV3-1/TRBV3-2	TRBJ2-3	.	CASSPSGGGSTDTQYF	TGTGCCAGCAGCCCGAGCGGGGGGGGGAGCACAGATACGCAGTATTTT
TRBD1	TRBV11-1	TRBJ2-2	.	CASRKPTGGGTGELFF	TGTGCCAGCAGAAAGCCCACAGGGGGAGGCACCGGGGAGCTGTTTTTT
TRBD2	TRBV6-4	TRBJ2-1	.	CASSEGLAGAANYNEQFF	TGTGCCAGCAGTGAGGGACTAGCGGGAGCCGCGAACTACAATGAGCAGTTCTTC
TRBD1	TRBV24-1	TRBJ2-2	.	CATSDFGTANTGELFF	TGTGCCACCAGTGATTTTGGGACAGCTAACACCGGGGAGCTGTTTTTT
.	TRBV28	TRBJ1-3	.	CASNRGTGTGNTIYF	TGTGCCAGCAATCGCGGGACGGGGACTGGAAACACCATATATTTT
.	TRBV2	TRBJ1-6	.	CASRGMGAVNSPLHF	TGTGCCAGCAGGGGAATGGGGGCTGTAAATTCACCCCTCCACTTT